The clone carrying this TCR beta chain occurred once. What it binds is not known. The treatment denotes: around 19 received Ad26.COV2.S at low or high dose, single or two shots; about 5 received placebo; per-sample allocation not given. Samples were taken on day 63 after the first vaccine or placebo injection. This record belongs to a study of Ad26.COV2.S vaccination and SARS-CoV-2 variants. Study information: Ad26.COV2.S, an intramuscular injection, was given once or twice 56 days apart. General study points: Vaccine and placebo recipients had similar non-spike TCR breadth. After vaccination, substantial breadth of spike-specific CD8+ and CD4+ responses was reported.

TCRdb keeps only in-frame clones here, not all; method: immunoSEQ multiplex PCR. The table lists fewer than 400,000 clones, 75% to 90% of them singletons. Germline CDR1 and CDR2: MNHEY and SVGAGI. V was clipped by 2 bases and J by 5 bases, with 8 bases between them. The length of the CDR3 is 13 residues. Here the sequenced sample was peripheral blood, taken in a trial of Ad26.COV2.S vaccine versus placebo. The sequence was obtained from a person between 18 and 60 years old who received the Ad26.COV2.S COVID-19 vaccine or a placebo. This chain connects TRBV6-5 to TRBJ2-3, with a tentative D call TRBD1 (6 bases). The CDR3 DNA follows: TGTGCCAGCAGTTACCAGGGGAAAGATACGCAGTATTTT. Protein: CASSYQGKDTQYF.